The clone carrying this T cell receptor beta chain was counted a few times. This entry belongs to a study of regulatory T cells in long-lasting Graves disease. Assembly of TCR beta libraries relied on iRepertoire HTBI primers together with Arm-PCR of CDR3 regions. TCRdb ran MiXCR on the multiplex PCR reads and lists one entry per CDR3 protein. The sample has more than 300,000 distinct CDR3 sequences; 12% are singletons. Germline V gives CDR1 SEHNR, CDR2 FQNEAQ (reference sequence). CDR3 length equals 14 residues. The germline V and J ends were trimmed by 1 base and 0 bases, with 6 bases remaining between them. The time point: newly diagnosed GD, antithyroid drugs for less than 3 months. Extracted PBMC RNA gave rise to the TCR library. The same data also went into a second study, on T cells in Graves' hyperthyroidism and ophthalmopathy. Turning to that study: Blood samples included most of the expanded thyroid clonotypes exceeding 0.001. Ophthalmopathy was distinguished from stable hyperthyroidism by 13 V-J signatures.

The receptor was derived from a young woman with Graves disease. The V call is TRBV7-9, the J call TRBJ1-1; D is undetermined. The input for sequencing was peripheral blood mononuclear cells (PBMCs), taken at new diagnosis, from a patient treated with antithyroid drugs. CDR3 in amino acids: CASSLVIMNTEAFF. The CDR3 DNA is TGTGCCAGCAGCTTAGTTATAATGAACACTGAAGCTTTCTTT.